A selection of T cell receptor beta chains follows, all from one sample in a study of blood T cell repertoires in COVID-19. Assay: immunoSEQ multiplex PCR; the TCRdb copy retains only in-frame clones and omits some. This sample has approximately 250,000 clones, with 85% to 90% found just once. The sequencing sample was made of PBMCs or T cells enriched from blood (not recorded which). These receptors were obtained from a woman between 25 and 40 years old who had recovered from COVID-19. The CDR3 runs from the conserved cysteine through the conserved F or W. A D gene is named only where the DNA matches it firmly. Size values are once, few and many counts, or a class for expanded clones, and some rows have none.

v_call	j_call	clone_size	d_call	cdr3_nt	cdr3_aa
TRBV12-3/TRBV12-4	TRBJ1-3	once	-	TGTGCCAGCAGTACAGGGAGTGGAAACACCATATATTTT	CASSTGSGNTIYF
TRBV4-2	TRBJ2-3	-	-	TGTGCCAGCAGCCAAGGGGCACCCACAGATACGCAGTATTTT	CASSQGAPTDTQYF
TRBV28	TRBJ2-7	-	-	TGTGCCAGCAGTCCACACGATTTACCCTACGAGCAGTACTTC	CASSPHDLPYEQYF
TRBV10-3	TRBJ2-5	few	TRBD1	TGTGCCATCAGTGAGTCCAGGACAGGGCAAGAGACCCAGTACTTC	CAISESRTGQETQYF
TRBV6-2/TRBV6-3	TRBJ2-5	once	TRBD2	TGTGCCAGCAACCCCCAGCTAGCGGGTACGAAGACCCAGTACTTC	CASNPQLAGTKTQYF
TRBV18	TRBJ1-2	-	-	TGTGCCAGCTCATTTGGGGGCGCGGAGTTTGCCTTC	CASSFGGAEFAF
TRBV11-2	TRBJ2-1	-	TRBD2	TGTGCCAGCAGCTTTCTAGGGCCTAGCGGGAGAGATATTGAGCAGTTCTTC	CASSFLGPSGRDIEQFF
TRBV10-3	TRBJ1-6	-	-	TGTGCCATCAGTGAGGGGGGGTATAATTCACCCCTCCACTTT	CAISEGGYNSPLHF
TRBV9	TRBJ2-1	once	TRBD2	TGTGCCAGCAGCGTAGAGCCTAGCGGCAATGAGCAGTTCTTC	CASSVEPSGNEQFF
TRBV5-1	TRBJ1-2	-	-	TGCGCCAGCAGCTTGGTTATCGGCAGGGACTATGGCTACACCTTC	CASSLVIGRDYGYTF
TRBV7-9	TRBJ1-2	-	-	TGTGCCAGCAGCTCCGGTCCGGGGGAGCGAGGCTACACCTTC	CASSSGPGERGYTF
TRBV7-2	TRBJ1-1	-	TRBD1	TGTGCCAGCAGTCCCAGTGCAGGGGGCTACGCTGAAGCTTTCTTT	CASSPSAGGYAEAFF
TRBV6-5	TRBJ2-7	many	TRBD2	TGTGCCAGCAGCTCTCTAGCGGGAGGCTCCTACGAGCAGTACTTC	CASSSLAGGSYEQYF
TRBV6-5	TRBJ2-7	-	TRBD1	TGTGCCAGCAGGCAGACAGGGTGGGTCTCCGAGCAGTACTTC	CASRQTGWVSEQYF
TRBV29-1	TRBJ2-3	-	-	TGCAGCGTTGGTACTCCTCCCACAGATACGCAGTATTTT	CSVGTPPTDTQYF
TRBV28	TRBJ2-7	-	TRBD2	TGTGCCAGCAGTCCCCGGGGTAGCGGGAGGGCGGGCGAGCAGTACTTC	CASSPRGSGRAGEQYF
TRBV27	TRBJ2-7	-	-	TGTGCCAGCAGTTTGAGACAACCCTACGAGCAGTACTTC	CASSLRQPYEQYF
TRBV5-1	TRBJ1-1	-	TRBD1	TGCGCCAGCAGCACAAGGAAGGGGGCAGAAGCTTTCTTT	CASSTRKGAEAFF
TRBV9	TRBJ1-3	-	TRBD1	TGTGCCAGCAGCTCACCGACAGGGCCCTCATCCTTCTCTGGAAACACCATATATTTT	CASSSPTGPSSFSGNTIYF
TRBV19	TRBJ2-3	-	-	TGTGCCAGTAGTATAGGGAGGGGGCAAGATACGCAGTATTTT	CASSIGRGQDTQYF
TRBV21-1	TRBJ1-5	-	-	TGTGCCAGCAGCAAAGGGAGGGAACAGGCAGAGCAGCCCCAGCATTTT	CASSKGREQAEQPQHF
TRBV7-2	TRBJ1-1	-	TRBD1	TGTGCCAGCAGCTTTACCGGGACAGGGCCCTACTATGAAGCTTTCTTT	CASSFTGTGPYYEAFF
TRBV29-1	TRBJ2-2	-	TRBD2	TGCAGCGCCACGACTAGCGGGAGCAACACCGGGGAGCTGTTTTTT	CSATTSGSNTGELFF
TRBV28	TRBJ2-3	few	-	TGTGCCAGCAGCCTAGTACTTAACGGGGGCACAGATACGCAGTATTTT	CASSLVLNGGTDTQYF
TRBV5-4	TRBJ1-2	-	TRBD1	TGTGCCAGCAGCGTTGACAGGGACTATGGCTACACCTTC	CASSVDRDYGYTF
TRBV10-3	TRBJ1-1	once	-	TGTGCCATCAGTGAGTACAGCCCAGAAAACACTGAAGCTTTCTTT	CAISEYSPENTEAFF
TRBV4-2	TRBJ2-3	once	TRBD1	TGTGCCAGCAGCCAAGATTTTAGGGGGCTGATCGCAGATACGCAGTATTTT	CASSQDFRGLIADTQYF
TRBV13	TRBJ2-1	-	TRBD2	TGTGCCAGCAGCTTTCTAGCGGGAGACCCCTCCTACAATGAGCAGTTCTTC	CASSFLAGDPSYNEQFF
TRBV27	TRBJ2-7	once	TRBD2	TGTGCCAGCAGTTTATTACCCCCCGGGAGGGCCCCTTACGAGCAGTACTTC	CASSLLPPGRAPYEQYF
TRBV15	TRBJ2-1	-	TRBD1	TGTGCCACCAGCAGAGATCAAGGGGGCGAAAACAATGAGCAGTTCTTC	CATSRDQGGENNEQFF
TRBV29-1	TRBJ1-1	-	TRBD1	TGCAGCGGGGCCCGACAGGGGGGAGTTGGCACTGAAGCTTTCTTT	CSGARQGGVGTEAFF
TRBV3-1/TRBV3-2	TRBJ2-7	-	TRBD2	TGTGCCAGCAGCCGAGAACTAGCGGGAGTCGCCGAGCAGTACTTC	CASSRELAGVAEQYF
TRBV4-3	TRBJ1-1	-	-	TGCGCCAGCAGCACCCACAGGGAGAACACTGAAGCTTTCTTT	CASSTHRENTEAFF
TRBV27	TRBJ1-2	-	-	TGTGCCAGCAGTTTATACGGGGGGGGAGGCTACACCTTC	CASSLYGGGGYTF
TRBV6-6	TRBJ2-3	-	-	TGTGCCAGCAGTTACGCGGACAGACTCACAGATACGCAGTATTTT	CASSYADRLTDTQYF
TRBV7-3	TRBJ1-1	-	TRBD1	TGTGCCAGCAGCCCCACGACAGGGGCAATGAACACTGAAGCTTTCTTT	CASSPTTGAMNTEAFF
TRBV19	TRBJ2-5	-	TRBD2	TGTGCCAGTCGGACTAGCGGGATGAAGACCCAGTACTTC	CASRTSGMKTQYF
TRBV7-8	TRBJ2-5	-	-	TGTGCCAGCAGCCTGGCTTTAACAGGGCCAGAGACCCAGTACTTC	CASSLALTGPETQYF
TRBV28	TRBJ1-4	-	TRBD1	TGTGCCAGCAGTTTATCCGGACAGGGGGATGAAAAACTGTTTTTT	CASSLSGQGDEKLFF
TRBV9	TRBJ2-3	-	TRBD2	TGTGCCAGCAGCGAGACACCTAGCGGATCCTCTGATACGCAGTATTTT	CASSETPSGSSDTQYF
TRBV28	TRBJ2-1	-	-	TGTGCCAGCAGTTTATTCGAGGGGGACCTCTCCTACAATGAGCAGTTCTTC	CASSLFEGDLSYNEQFF
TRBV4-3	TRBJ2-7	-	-	TGCGCCAGCAGCCAAGATAGGGACTTCCCTAACTACGAGCAGTACTTC	CASSQDRDFPNYEQYF
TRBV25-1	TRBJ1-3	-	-	TGTGCCAGCAGTGAGGAAGGGGAATTTGGAGGAAACACCATATATTTT	CASSEEGEFGGNTIYF
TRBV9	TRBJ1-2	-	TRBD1	TGTGCCAGCAGCGCCCAGACAGGGCCCTACTATGGCTACACCTTC	CASSAQTGPYYGYTF
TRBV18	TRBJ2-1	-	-	TGTGCCAGCTCACCACAATTGATACAAAATGAGCAGTTCTTC	CASSPQLIQNEQFF
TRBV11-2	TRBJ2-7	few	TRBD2	TGTGCCAGCAGCGTTTTAGCGGGAGGCTCCTACGAGCAGTACTTC	CASSVLAGGSYEQYF
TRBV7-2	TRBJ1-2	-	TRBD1	TGTGCCAGCAGCTTAGGACTTCCGGGACAGCCATATGGCTACACCTTC	CASSLGLPGQPYGYTF
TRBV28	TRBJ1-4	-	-	TGTGCCAGCAGTTCCATCGGGGAAAAACTGTTTTTT	CASSSIGEKLFF
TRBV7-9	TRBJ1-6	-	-	TGTGCCAGCAGCTCCCGGACAGACTCACCCCTCCACTTT	CASSSRTDSPLHF
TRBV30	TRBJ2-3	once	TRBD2	TGTGCCTTTCTAGCGGGAGCTTTTACCGCAGATACGCAGTATTTT	CAFLAGAFTADTQYF
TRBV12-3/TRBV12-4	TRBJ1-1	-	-	TGTGCCAGCAGGCCTACAGGGAGTGAAGCTTTCTTT	CASRPTGSEAFF
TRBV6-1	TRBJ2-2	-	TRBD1	TGTGCCAGCAGGTCAGGGGGCTCAAACACCGGGGAGCTGTTTTTT	CASRSGGSNTGELFF
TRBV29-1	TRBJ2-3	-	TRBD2	TGCAGCGTGGAGGGACTAGCGGGAAGATTAGATACGCAGTATTTT	CSVEGLAGRLDTQYF
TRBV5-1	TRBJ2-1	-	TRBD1	TGCGCCAGCAGCTTAGTGGCAGGGGGCCGCAATGAGCAGTTCTTC	CASSLVAGGRNEQFF
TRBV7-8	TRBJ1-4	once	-	TGTGCCAGCAGCCCGGTGGCAGGGGCCGCAACTAATGAAAAACTGTTTTTT	CASSPVAGAATNEKLFF
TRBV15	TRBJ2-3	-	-	TGTGCCACCAGCAGAGCGTCTCTCACAGATACGCAGTATTTT	CATSRASLTDTQYF
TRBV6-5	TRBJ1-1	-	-	TGTGCCAGCAGGAAGACAGGGAACACTGAAGCTTTCTTT	CASRKTGNTEAFF